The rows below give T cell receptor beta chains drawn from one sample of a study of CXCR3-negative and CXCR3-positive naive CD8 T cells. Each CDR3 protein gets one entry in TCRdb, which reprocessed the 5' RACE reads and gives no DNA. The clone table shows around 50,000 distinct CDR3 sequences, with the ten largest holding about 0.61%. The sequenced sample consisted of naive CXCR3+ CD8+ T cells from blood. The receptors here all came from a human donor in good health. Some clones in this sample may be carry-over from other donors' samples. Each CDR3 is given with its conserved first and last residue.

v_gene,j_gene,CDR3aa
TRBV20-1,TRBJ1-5,CSAREEGEFNQPQHF
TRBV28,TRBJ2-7,CASSFRGTGADEQYF
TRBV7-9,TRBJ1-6,CASSLLGQGLSSYNSPLHF
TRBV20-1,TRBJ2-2,CSARDVGQMNTGELFF
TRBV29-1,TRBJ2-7,CSVLAVNYEQYF
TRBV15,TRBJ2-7,CATSRDAGRYEQYF
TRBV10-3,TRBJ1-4,CATGGPNEKLFF
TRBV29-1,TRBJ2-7,CSVTPPYEQYF
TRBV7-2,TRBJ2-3,CASSLVAGATTDTQYF
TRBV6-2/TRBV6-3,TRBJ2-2,CASRERDSTYYTNTGELFF
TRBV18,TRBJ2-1,CASSPATGNGNEQFF
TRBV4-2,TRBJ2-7,CASSQVGGRVLYEQYF
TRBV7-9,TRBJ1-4,CASSLGTASTEKLFF
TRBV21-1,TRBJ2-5,CAVTGTAEETQYF
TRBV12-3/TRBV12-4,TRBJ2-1,CASRGTSGYNEQFF
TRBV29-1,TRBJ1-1,CSVNPNTEAFF
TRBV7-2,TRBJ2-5,CASSLVGGAFETQYF
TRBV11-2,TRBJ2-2,CASRGEQGTGELFF
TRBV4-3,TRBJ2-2,CASSQARPGLVNTGELFF
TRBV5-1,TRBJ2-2,CASSFRGVSNTGELFF
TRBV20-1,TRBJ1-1,CSATAGGPNTEAFF
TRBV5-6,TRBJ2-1,CASSFWTVYNEQFF
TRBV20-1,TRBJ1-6,CSATPRSSYNSPLHF
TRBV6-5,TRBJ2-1,CASSYFKRDSLNEQFF
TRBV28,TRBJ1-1,CASSLFGEEMNTEAFF
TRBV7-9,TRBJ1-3,CASSPVEGIGNTIYF